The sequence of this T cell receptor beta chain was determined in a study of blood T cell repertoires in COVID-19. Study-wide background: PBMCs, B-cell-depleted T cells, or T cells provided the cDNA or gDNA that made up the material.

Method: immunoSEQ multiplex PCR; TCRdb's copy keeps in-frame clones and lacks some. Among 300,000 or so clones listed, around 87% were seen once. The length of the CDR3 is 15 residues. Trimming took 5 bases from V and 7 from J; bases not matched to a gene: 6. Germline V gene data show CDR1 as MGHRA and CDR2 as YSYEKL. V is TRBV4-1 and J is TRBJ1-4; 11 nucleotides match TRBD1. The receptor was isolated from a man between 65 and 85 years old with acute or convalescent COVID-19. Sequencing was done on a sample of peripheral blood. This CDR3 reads CASSRSGTGGEKLFF. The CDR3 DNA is TGCGCCAGCAGCAGATCCGGGACAGGGGGTGAAAAACTGTTTTTT.